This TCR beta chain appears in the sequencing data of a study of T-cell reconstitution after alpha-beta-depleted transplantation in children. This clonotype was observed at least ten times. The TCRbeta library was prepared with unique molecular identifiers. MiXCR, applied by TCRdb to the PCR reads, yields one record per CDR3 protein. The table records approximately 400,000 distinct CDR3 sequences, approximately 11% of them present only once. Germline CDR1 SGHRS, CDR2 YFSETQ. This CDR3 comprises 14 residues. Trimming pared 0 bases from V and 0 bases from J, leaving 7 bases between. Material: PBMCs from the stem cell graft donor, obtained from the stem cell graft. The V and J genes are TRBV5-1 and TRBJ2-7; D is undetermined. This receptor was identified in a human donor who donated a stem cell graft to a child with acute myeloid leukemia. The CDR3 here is CASSLAPASYEQYV. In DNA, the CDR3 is TGCGCCAGCAGCTTGGCCCCAGCCTCCTACGAGCAGTACGTC.